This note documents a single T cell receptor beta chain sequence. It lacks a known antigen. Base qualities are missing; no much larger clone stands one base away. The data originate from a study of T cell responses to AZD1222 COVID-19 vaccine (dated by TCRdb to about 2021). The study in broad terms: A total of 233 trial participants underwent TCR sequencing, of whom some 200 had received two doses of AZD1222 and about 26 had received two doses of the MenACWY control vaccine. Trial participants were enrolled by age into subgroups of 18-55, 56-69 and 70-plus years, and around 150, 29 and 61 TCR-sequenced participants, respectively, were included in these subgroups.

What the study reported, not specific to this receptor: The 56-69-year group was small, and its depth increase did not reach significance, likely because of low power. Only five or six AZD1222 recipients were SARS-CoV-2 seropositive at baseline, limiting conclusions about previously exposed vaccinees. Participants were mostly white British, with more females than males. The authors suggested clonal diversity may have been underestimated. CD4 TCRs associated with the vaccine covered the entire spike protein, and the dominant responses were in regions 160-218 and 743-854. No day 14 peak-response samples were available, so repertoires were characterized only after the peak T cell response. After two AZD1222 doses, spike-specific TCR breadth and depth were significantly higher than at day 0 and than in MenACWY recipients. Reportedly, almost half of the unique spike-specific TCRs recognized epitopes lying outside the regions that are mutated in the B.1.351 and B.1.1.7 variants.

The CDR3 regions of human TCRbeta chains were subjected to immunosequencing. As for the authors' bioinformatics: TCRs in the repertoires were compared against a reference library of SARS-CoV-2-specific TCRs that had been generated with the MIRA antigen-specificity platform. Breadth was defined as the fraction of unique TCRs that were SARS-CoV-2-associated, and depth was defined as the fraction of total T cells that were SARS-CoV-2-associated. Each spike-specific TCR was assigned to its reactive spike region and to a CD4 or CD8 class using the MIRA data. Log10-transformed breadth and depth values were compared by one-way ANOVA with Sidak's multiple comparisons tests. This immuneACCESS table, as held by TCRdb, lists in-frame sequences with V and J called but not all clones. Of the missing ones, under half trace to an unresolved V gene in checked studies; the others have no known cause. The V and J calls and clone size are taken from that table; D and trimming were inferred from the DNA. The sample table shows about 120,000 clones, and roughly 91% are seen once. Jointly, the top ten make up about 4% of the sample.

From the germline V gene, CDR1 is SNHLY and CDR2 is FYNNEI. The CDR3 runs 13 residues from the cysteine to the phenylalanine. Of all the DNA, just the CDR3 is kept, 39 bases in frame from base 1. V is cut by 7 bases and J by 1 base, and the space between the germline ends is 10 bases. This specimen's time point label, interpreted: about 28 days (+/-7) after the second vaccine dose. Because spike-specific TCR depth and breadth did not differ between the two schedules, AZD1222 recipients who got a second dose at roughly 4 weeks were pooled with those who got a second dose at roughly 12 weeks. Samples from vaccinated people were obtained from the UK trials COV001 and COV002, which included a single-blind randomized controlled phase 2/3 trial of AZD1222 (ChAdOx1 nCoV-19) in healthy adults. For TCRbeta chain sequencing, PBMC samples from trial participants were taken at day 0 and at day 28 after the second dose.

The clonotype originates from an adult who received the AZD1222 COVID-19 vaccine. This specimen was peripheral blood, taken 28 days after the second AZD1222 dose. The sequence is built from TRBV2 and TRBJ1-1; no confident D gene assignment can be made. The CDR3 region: CASISGWNTEAFF. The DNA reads TGTGCCAGCATTTCGGGTTGGAACACTGAAGCTTTCTTT.